Listed here is a single TCR beta chain. A single count supports this clone. Its antigen is still unknown. Per-nucleotide qualities are absent, and no much larger clonotype sits a single base away. The data stem from a study of OX40 agonist ivuxolimab in advanced cancers. General notes on the study: The costimulatory receptor OX40 (CD134) was targeted by ivuxolimab, a fully human IgG2 agonistic monoclonal antibody. The monotherapy dose-escalation portion (N ≈ 57 patients) of the phase I ivuxolimab trial is reported in the paper. A male proportion of about 79% and a mean age of 60 years, ranging from about 23 to 79, were recorded for the dose-escalation cohort. Partial responses occurred in three dose-escalation patients, of whom one had hepatocellular carcinoma and two had cutaneous melanoma. Of the 50 to 55 dose-escalation patients, hepatocellular carcinoma was present in about 19, melanoma in about 15, renal cell carcinoma in 9 and head and neck cancer in 9. The point of sequencing TCRbeta in the periphery was to test whether ivuxolimab changed TCR sequence diversity and drove clonal T-cell expansion. Intravenous ivuxolimab was administered to patients every 2 weeks at six dose levels: 0.01, 0.1, 0.3, 1.5, 3 and 10 mg/kg. Patients were allowed to have had prior anti-PD-1, anti-PD-L1 or anti-CTLA-4 therapy, and 40% of the dose-escalation patients had previously received checkpoint inhibitors.

Study-wide conclusions, independent of this receptor: Partial responders in the 0.1-3.0 mg/kg groups had among the lowest normalized peripheral clonal expansion, especially among CD8+ T cells. At doses from 0.1 to 3.0 mg/kg, clonal expansion was seen in both CD4+ and CD8+ blood T cells between baseline and week 6. The antigen specificity of the clonally expanded peripheral T cells was not determined. Low levels of normalized T-cell clonal expansion were also seen in some patients who did not respond. After ivuxolimab, expanded clones were on average more numerous among CD8+ T cells than among CD4+ T cells.

Genomic DNA was isolated from the sorted cells so that the TCRbeta CDR3 region could be sequenced. TCRbeta CDR3 regions were sequenced using the immunoSEQ Assay. TCRdb stores this immuneACCESS table with in-frame sequences only. Part of the clones is absent; in the studies checked, under half of the shortfall reflects unresolved V genes, and no reason is known for the rest. A total of roughly 80,000 clones appear in this sample, around nine tenths of them only once. Roughly 0.72% of the sample comes from the top ten. The trial excluded patients who had a history of autoimmune disease or were on systemic immunosuppression. Peripheral blood for TCR sequencing was collected from all dose cohorts at baseline, on cycle 4 day 1, and on cycle 7 day 1. Samples were obtained from an open-label, multicenter, first-in-human phase I dose-escalation trial of ivuxolimab. Adults with locally advanced or metastatic head and neck squamous cell, hepatocellular, melanoma or renal cell carcinoma were enrolled in the trial. Before TCR sequencing, CD4+ T cells and CD8+ T cells from peripheral blood were sorted into separate populations.

Trimming accounts for 1 base at V and 5 bases at J, while the number of junction bases matched to no gene is 8. From the germline V gene, CDR1 is SQVTM and CDR2 is ANQGSEA. The CDR3 starts with the cysteine, ends with the phenylalanine, and has 14 residues. Here the CDR3 DNA is all that survives: 42 bases in frame from base 1. The rearranged chain carries TRBV29-1 and TRBJ2-7, with TRBD2 matching 7 junction bases. This clonotype was sampled from an adult with an advanced solid tumor such as melanoma, head and neck, liver or kidney cancer. The input for sequencing was CD4+ or CD8+ T cells sorted from blood, taken in a trial of the OX40 agonist ivuxolimab. The CDR3 protein sequence reads: CSVEGGSIIDEQYF. In nucleotide form, the sequence is TGCAGCGTTGAAGGCGGGAGTATTATCGACGAGCAGTACTTC.